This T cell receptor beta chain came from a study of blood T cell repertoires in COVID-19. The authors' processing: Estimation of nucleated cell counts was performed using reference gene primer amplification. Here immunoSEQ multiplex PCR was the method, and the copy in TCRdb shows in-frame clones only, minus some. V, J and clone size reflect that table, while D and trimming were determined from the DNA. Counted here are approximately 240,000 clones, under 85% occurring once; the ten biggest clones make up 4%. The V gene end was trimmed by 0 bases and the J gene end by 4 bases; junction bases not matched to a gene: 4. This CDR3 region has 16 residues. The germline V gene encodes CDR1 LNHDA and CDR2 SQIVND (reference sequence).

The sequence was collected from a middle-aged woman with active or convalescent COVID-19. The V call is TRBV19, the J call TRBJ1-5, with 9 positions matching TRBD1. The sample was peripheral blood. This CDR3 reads CASSIDGTGKNQPQHF. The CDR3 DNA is TGTGCCAGTAGTATAGACGGGACAGGGAAAAATCAGCCCCAGCATTTT.